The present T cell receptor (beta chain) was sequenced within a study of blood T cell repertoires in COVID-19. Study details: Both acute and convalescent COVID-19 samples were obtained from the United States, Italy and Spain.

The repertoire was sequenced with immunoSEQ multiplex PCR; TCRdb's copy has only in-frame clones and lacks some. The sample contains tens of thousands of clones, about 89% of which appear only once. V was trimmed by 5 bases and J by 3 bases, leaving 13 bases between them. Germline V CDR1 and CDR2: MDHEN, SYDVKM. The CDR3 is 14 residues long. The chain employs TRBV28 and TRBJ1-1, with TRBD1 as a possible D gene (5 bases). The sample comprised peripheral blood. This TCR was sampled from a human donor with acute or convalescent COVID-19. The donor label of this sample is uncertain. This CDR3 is CASSTGEGHTEAFF. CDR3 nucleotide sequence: TGTGCCAGCAGTACGGGGGAGGGGCACACTGAAGCTTTCTTT.